The 30 T cell receptor beta chains below come from one sample, sequenced in a study of cytomegalovirus exposure and HLA in healthy donors. Primers: 60 Vbeta forward and 13 Jbeta reverse. The data were produced by immunoSEQ multiplex PCR, yet TCRdb's version contains in-frame clones alone and is incomplete. The profile shows some 98,000 clones, roughly two thirds of them singletons. Input material: PBMCs. Every receptor here comes from a man aged 45-65 years in good health and CMV-seronegative.

The V and J genes are TRBV5-1 and TRBJ2-2; 8 bases are shared with TRBD1. The CDR3 extends over 16 amino acids. Looked up from germline, CDR1 is SGHRS and CDR2 is YFSETQ. With V trimmed by 4 bases and J by 3 bases, 8 bases remained unmatched. The CDR3 DNA reads as TGCGCCAGCAGCAAAGACAGGGGACGGGACACCGGGGAGCTGTTTTTT. Residues: CASSKDRGRDTGELFF.

The chain uses TRBV29-1 and TRBJ2-7; perhaps TRBD2 as D (5 bases). CDR3 length: 13 residues. Germline V gene lookup returns CDR1 SQVTM and CDR2 ANQGSEA. The germline V and J ends were trimmed by 5 bases and 0 bases, with 11 bases remaining between them. DNA for the CDR3: TGCAGCGTTCAACCGGGAAGCTCCTACGAGCAGTACTTC. It yields the protein CSVQPGSSYEQYF.

The gene calls are TRBV6-5 and TRBJ1-2, with TRBD1 as a possible D gene (5 bases). CDR3 length: 14 residues. Per germline, CDR1 MNHEY and CDR2 SVGAGI. The V and J ends lost 4 bases and 3 bases respectively, with 12 bases between them. Here the CDR3 DNA reads TGTGCCAGCAGTTCACAGGATAGGGACTATGGCTACACCTTC. This sequence encodes CASSSQDRDYGYTF.

This clone was recorded a few times. V is TRBV28 and J is TRBJ2-7, with D maybe TRBD2 (5 bases). The germline gives CDR1 MDHEN, CDR2 SYDVKM. This CDR3 comprises 15 residues. Trimming cost V 1 base and J 7 bases, with 17 bases left between them. The CDR3 coding sequence is TGTGCCAGCAGTTTATCGGACTCCCGAGGTCGGGAGCAGTACTTC. The encoded protein is CASSLSDSRGREQYF. The whole variable domain, remainder taken from reference TRBV28 and TRBJ2-7, is DVKVTQSSRYLVKRTGEKVFLECVQDMDHENMFWYRQDPGLGLRLIYFSYDVKMKEKGDIPEGYSVSREKKERFSLILESASTNQTSMYLCASSLSDSRGREQYFGPGTRLTVT.

A single count supports this clone. The chain is built from TRBV6-6 and TRBJ2-5; 10 nucleotides align to TRBD2. V lost 6 bases to trimming and J lost 5 bases; unmatched junction nucleotides: 6. This CDR3 is 14 amino acids long. Germline V gene data show CDR1 as MNHNY and CDR2 as SVGAGI (reference sequence). The CDR3 DNA sequence: TGTGCCAGCAGGCGAACTAGCGGGATTGAGACCCAGTACTTC. It codes for CASRRTSGIETQYF.

This clone has a handful of counts. The junction and the germline gene differ at one end; a read error may be behind it. The V gene is TRBV7-9, the J gene TRBJ1-2; possibly TRBD1 for D (5 bases). Germline-derived CDR1 and CDR2 are SEHNR and FQNEAQ (reference sequence). This CDR3 is 11 amino acids long. CDR3 amino acids: CASSPGEGSNF. In nucleotides, the CDR3 is TGTGCCAGCAGCCCCGGGGAGGGGTCTAACTTC.

The gene calls are TRBV9 and TRBJ1-1, with D unclear. Per germline, CDR1 SGDLS and CDR2 YYNGEE. This CDR3 comprises 13 residues. Trimming stripped 4 bases from V and 4 bases from J, with 11 bases between. The CDR3 loop is CASSPTGSTEAFF. CDR3 nucleotide sequence: TGTGCCAGCAGCCCCACGGGTAGCACTGAAGCTTTCTTT.

This sequence joins TRBV28 and TRBJ2-1, with TRBD2 matching 7 bases. J gave up 6 bases and V 3 bases, and 8 bases lay outside the gene matches. Germline V lookup: CDR1 MDHEN, CDR2 SYDVKM. This CDR3 has 15 amino acids. CDR3 sequence reads: CASSFRDYDINEQFF. The DNA for the CDR3 is TGTGCCAGCAGTTTCCGGGACTATGATATCAATGAGCAGTTCTTC. The complete variable domain, with remaining parts taken from reference TRBV28 and TRBJ2-1, reads DVKVTQSSRYLVKRTGEKVFLECVQDMDHENMFWYRQDPGLGLRLIYFSYDVKMKEKGDIPEGYSVSREKKERFSLILESASTNQTSMYLCASSFRDYDINEQFFGPGTRLTVL.

The table lists this clone with a few counts. CDR3 loop: CASSQSGKMDEQFF. The CDR3 bases are TGTGCCAGCAGCCAATCAGGTAAAATGGATGAGCAGTTCTTC. V gene TRBV9 combines with J gene TRBJ2-1; D gene unclear. V was pared by 4 bases and J by 8 bases, with 16 bases between. Germline CDR1 and CDR2: SGDLS and YYNGEE. The CDR3 has 14 residues.

This chain connects TRBV27 to TRBJ2-1; weak D call: TRBD1 (7 bases). V dropped 5 bases and J dropped 4 bases, with 21 bases sitting between them. This CDR3 contains 17 residues. The germline V gene has CDR1 MNHEY and CDR2 SMNVEV (reference sequence). CDR3 amino acids: CASSPEGATGLYNEQFF. CDR3 sequence (DNA): TGTGCCAGCAGTCCTGAGGGGGCGACGGGACTTTACAATGAGCAGTTCTTC.

The rearrangement links TRBV28 to TRBJ2-3; 13 bases are shared with TRBD2. CDR3 length: 18 residues. From germline, CDR1 is MDHEN and CDR2 SYDVKM. J lost 2 bases, V lost 5 bases, and 10 bases had no gene match. The CDR3: CASSPPGLAGRTTDTQYF. In nucleotides, the CDR3 is TGTGCCAGCAGTCCACCGGGACTAGCGGGGCGAACCACAGATACGCAGTATTTT.

This clone came up a few times. V gene TRBV19 combines with J gene TRBJ2-7; TRBD2 might be the D (7 bases). The CDR3 totals 13 residues. Germline V gives CDR1 LNHDA, CDR2 SQIVND (reference sequence). V lost 6 bases and J lost 6, with 15 bases in between. CDR3 bases: TGTGCCAGTAGGAAACAGGGAGGGGGCGAGCAGTACTTC. Amino acids: CASRKQGGGEQYF.

The V and J genes are TRBV27 and TRBJ2-3; the D gene is possibly TRBD2 (6 bases). CDR3 size: 16 residues. Trimming stripped 5 bases from V and 4 bases from J, with 19 bases between. The germline V gene has CDR1 MNHEY and CDR2 SMNVEV (reference sequence). The CDR3, as DNA: TGTGCCAGCAGTCCTACCGTTGGGGGGAGTGCAGATACGCAGTATTTT. Residues: CASSPTVGGSADTQYF.

This chain uses TRBV29-1 with TRBJ2-4, with no clear D. Trimming took off 2 bases at V and 11 bases at J, with 13 bases between the two ends. This CDR3 spans 12 amino acids. Germline CDR1 reads SQVTM; CDR2 reads ANQGSEA. This CDR3 reads CSVERQGDLQYF. The CDR3 nucleotides are TGCAGCGTTGAAAGGCAAGGAGACCTTCAGTACTTC.

The rearrangement links TRBV7-9 to TRBJ2-7; 14 bases agree with TRBD2. Germline V CDR1 and CDR2: SEHNR, FQNEAQ (reference sequence). The CDR3 sequence is 17 residues long. V shed 3 bases and J 3 bases; nucleotides not matched to a gene: 7. The CDR3 nucleotides are TGTGCCAGCAGCTTTCCGGGGACTAGCGGGAGTATCTACGAGCAGTACTTC. Protein sequence: CASSFPGTSGSIYEQYF.

The V call is TRBV6-5, the J call TRBJ2-7; D is undetermined. Germline V CDR1 and CDR2: MNHEY, SVGAGI. The CDR3 totals 11 residues. V lost 8 bases and J 4 bases, leaving 9 bases between the germline ends. The chain's CDR3 is CASGSRYEQYF. As DNA, the CDR3 is TGTGCCAGCGGCTCGAGGTACGAGCAGTACTTC.

The chain uses TRBV11-2 and TRBJ1-2; possible D gene TRBD1, 6 bases. This CDR3 is built from 14 residues. Trimming took off 5 bases at V and 7 bases at J, with 17 bases between the two ends. Germline V CDR1 and CDR2: SGHAT, FQNNGV. The DNA for the CDR3 is TGTGCCAGCAGCCCAGGGGCCGCGGCGTCTGGCTACACCTTC. Amino acid sequence: CASSPGAAASGYTF.

Concerning this clone: At the DNA level, this CDR3 is encoded by other sequences in the same sample as well. The chain is built from TRBV28 and TRBJ1-5; 7 nucleotides line up with TRBD1. CDR3 size: 15 residues. Germline lookup yields CDR1 MDHEN and CDR2 SYDVKM. The trim removed 2 bases at V and 4 bases at J, leaving 5 bases unmatched. CDR3 DNA sequence: TGTGCCAGCAGTTTAAGGGGGCCCTCGAATCAGCCCCAGCATTTT. This codes for CASSLRGPSNQPQHF.

The rearrangement joins TRBV27 to TRBJ2-5; the D is unclear. The last part of the DNA fits TRBJ2-7 better; the J call may be wrong. The V gene's germline CDR1 is MNHEY and CDR2 SMNVEV (reference sequence). The CDR3 has 13 residues. This CDR3 is CASSSRSYNEQYF. As DNA, the CDR3 is TGTGCCAGCAGTTCCCGGAGTTATAACGAGCAGTACTTC.

This chain uses TRBV6-1 with TRBJ2-6; no clear D. This CDR3 has 16 residues. With 3 bases removed from V and 4 bases from J, the gap between germline ends came to 13 bases. Germline-derived CDR1 and CDR2 are MNHNS and SASEGT. The CDR3 loop is CASSDRLNYGANVLTF. The CDR3 DNA follows: TGTGCCAGCAGTGACCGACTTAACTACGGGGCCAACGTCCTGACTTTC.

V is TRBV6-5 and J is TRBJ1-2, with D tentatively TRBD1 (6 bases). Germline V gene lookup returns CDR1 MNHEY and CDR2 SVGAGI. This CDR3 has 15 amino acids. V shed 7 bases and J shed 2 bases, with 17 bases lying between them. The DNA for the CDR3 is TGTGCCAGCATCAAGCAGGGGACATTCAACTATGGCTACACCTTC. Protein sequence: CASIKQGTFNYGYTF.

The CDR3 is CASSLSGRAYNEQFF. The CDR3 DNA is TGTGCCAGCAGTTTATCAGGGAGGGCCTACAATGAGCAGTTCTTC. V usage is TRBV27 and J usage is TRBJ2-1; 7 nucleotides match TRBD2. Trimming cost V 0 bases and J 2 bases; bases outside gene matches: 1. The CDR3 totals 15 residues. Germline lookup yields CDR1 MNHEY and CDR2 SMNVEV (reference sequence).

The chain has TRBV12-2 and TRBJ2-7; TRBD2 is the table's D call, not checked against the DNA. TRBV12-2 is recorded as a pseudogene. The CDR3 loop spans 20 amino acids. For the CDR3, the DNA is TGTGCAAGTCGCTCCCCGCCACGTTATGCGGGACTAGCGAACTCCTACGAGCAGTACTTC. Amino acids: CASRSPPRYAGLANSYEQYF.

This sequence joins TRBV2 and TRBJ1-5; D not certain. The germline gives CDR1 SNHLY, CDR2 FYNNEI. The CDR3 loop spans 14 amino acids. Deletions cut 6 bases from V and 3 bases from J, with 12 bases between. In nucleotides, the CDR3 is TGTGCCAGCAGCGGAGAGCAGCCCAATCAGCCCCAGCATTTT. This codes for CASSGEQPNQPQHF. Full variable domain (remainder filled in from reference TRBV2 and TRBJ1-5): EPEVTQTPSHQVTQMGQEVILRCVPISNHLYFYWYRQILGQKVEFLVSFYNNEISEKSEIFDDQFSVERPDGSNFTLKIRSTKLEDSAMYFCASSGEQPNQPQHFGDGTRLSIL.

The chain couples TRBV6-6 to TRBJ2-2; 10 bases line up with TRBD2. The germline gives CDR1 MNHNY, CDR2 SVGAGI (reference sequence). J gave up 11 bases and V 2 bases, and 11 bases lay outside the gene matches. This CDR3 spans 16 amino acids. The CDR3 nucleotides read TGTGCCAGCAGTTACCTAGAACTAGCGGGGAGACGAGAGCTGTTTTTT. It yields the protein CASSYLELAGRRELFF.

This clone has just one count. The V and J genes are TRBV7-8 and TRBJ2-5; 7 bases match TRBD1. The end of the DNA fits TRBJ2-7 better, so the J call may be wrong. The CDR3 totals 14 residues. The germline CDR1 and CDR2 sequences are SGHVS and FQNEAQ. The CDR3 reads CASSLRDRIYEQYF. The CDR3 coding sequence is TGTGCCAGCAGCTTACGGGACAGAATCTACGAGCAGTACTTC.

In the case of this clone: The sample has other DNA sequences that encode this CDR3 too. The rearrangement uses TRBV5-1 and TRBJ2-3; 10 bases line up with TRBD2. The V gene's germline CDR1 is SGHRS and CDR2 YFSETQ. This CDR3 has 17 residues. Trimming cost V 1 base and J 4 bases; bases outside gene matches: 9. The CDR3 DNA reads as TGCGCCAGCAGCTTGACTAGCGGGAATCTACGAGCAGATACGCAGTATTTT. Translation gives CASSLTSGNLRADTQYF.

The J gene is TRBJ1-4, the V gene TRBV5-4, with unresolved D. V was cut by 4 bases and J by 8 bases, with 18 bases left in between. Looked up from germline, CDR1 is SGHNT and CDR2 is YYREEE (reference sequence). The CDR3 has 15 amino acids. CDR3 sequence reads: CASSPGAGRMEKLFF. For the CDR3, the DNA is TGTGCCAGCAGCCCCGGTGCGGGCCGAATGGAAAAACTGTTTTTT.

The chain couples TRBV6-1 to TRBJ2-5; possible D gene TRBD2, 7 bases. V dropped 2 bases and J dropped 1 base, with 20 bases sitting between them. This CDR3 has 18 amino acids. The germline V gene has CDR1 MNHNS and CDR2 SASEGT. This chain's CDR3 is CASSEMVGGGHLQETQYF. The CDR3 region has the DNA TGTGCCAGCAGTGAAATGGTGGGGGGGGGCCACCTCCAAGAGACCCAGTACTTC.

The rearrangement uses TRBV4-3 and TRBJ2-7; possible D gene TRBD2, 5 bases. Trimming pared 4 bases from V and 0 bases from J, leaving 22 bases between. This CDR3 region has 18 residues. Germline V gives CDR1 LGHNA, CDR2 YSLEER. The CDR3 sequence is CASSPQKLRGTTSYEQYF. CDR3 bases: TGCGCCAGCAGCCCCCAAAAATTACGGGGAACTACCTCCTACGAGCAGTACTTC.